Listed here is a single TCR beta chain. Data came from immunoSEQ multiplex PCR; TCRdb stores just in-frame clones and leaves some out. The data show fewer than 1.6 million clones, approximately 98.5% seen once. Germline V gene lookup returns CDR1 KGHSH and CDR2 LQKENI. V shed 7 bases and J shed 3 bases, with 23 bases lying between them. This CDR3 comprises 17 residues. These data belong to a study of shared clonotypes between healthy human individuals. The specimen was naive CD4+ T cells sorted from blood. Subset denoted: CD45RA+ positively selected. This clonotype was obtained from a man aged 25-40 years in good health. The gene calls are TRBV18 and TRBJ2-3; D perhaps matches TRBD1 (5 bases). The CDR3 DNA follows: TGTGCCAGCTGCACCCTGACTTCAGGGTTAGGGACAGATACGCAGTATTTT. This gives the protein CASCTLTSGLGTDTQYF.